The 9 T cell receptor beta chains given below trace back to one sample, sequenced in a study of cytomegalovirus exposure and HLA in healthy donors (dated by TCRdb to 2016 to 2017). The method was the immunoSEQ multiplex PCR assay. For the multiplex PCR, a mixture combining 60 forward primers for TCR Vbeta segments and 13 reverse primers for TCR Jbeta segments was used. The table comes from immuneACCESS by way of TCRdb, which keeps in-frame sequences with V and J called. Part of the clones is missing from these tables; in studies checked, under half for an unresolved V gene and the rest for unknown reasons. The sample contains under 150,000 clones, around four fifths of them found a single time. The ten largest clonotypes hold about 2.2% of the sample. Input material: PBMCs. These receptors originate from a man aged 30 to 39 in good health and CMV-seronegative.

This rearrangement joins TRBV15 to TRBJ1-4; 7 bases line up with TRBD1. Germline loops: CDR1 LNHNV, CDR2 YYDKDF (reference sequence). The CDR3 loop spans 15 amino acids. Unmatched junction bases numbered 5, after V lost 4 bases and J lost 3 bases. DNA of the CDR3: TGTGCCACCAGCACAGGACAGGCCGCTAATGAAAAACTGTTTTTT. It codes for CATSTGQAANEKLFF.

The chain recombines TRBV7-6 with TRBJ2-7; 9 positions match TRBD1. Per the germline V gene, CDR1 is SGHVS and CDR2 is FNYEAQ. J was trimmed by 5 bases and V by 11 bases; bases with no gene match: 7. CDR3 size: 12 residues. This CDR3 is CAVRTGADEQYF. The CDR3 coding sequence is TGTGCCGTCAGGACAGGGGCGGACGAGCAGTACTTC. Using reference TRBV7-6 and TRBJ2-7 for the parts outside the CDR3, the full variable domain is GAGVSQSPRYKVTKRGQDVALRCDPISGHVSLYWYRQALGQGPEFLTYFNYEAQQDKSGLPNDRFSAERPEGSISTLTIQRTEQRDSAMYRCAVRTGADEQYFGPGTRLTVT.

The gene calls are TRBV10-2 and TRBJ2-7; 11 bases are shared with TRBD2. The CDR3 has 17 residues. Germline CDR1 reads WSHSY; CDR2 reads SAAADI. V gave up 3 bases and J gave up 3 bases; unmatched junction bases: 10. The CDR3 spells CASSDRGVLAGGYEQYF. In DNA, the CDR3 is TGCGCCAGCAGTGATAGAGGGGTGCTAGCGGGGGGCTACGAGCAGTACTTC.

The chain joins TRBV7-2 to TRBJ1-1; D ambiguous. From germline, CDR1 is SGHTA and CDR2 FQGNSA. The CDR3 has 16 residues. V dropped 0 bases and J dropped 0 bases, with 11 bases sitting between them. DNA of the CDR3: TGTGCCAGCAGCTTAGCCTCGTTCGGAGTGAACACTGAAGCTTTCTTT. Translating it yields CASSLASFGVNTEAFF.

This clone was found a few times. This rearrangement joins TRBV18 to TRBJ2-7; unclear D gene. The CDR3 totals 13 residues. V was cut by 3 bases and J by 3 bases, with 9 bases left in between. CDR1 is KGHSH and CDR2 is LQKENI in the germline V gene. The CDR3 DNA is TGTGCCAGCTCACCTCTAGGAGACTACGAGCAGTACTTC. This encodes CASSPLGDYEQYF. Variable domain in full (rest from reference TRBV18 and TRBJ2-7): NAGVMQNPRHLVRRRGQEARLRCSPMKGHSHVYWYRQLPEEGLKFMVYLQKENIIDESGMPKERFSAEFPKEGPSILRIQQVVRGDSAAYFCASSPLGDYEQYFGPGTRLTVT.

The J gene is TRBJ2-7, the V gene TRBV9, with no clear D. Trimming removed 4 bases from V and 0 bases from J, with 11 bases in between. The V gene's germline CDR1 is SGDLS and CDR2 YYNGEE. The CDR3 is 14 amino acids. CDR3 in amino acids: CASSPTRSSYEQYF. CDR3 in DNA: TGTGCCAGCAGCCCGACTCGGAGCTCCTACGAGCAGTACTTC.

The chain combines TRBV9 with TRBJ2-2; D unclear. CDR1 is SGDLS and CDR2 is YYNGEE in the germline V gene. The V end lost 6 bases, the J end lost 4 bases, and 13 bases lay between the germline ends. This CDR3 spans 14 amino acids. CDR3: CASTLVPGTGELFF. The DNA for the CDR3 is TGTGCCAGCACGTTGGTACCGGGCACCGGGGAGCTGTTTTTT.

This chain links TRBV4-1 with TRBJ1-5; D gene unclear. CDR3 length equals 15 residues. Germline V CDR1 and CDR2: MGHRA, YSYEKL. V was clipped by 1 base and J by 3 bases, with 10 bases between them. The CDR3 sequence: CASSQVYPDNQPQHF. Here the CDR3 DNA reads TGCGCCAGCAGCCAAGTTTACCCAGACAATCAGCCCCAGCATTTT.

The CDR3 loop is CASSLAQRRDEAFF. The CDR3 nucleotides are TGCGCCAGCAGCTTGGCCCAACGGAGGGATGAAGCTTTCTTT. The chain joins TRBV5-1 to TRBJ1-1; the D is unclear. Germline CDR1 reads SGHRS; CDR2 reads YFSETQ. There are 14 residues in the CDR3. V shed 0 bases and J shed 7 bases, with 13 bases lying between them.